This TCR beta chain was retrieved from a study of graft-versus-host responses after intestinal transplantation. Study-wide results and caveats: Allografts of patients with graft-donor T cell macrochimerism showed high graft-versus-host to host-versus-graft clone ratios. An association linked early post-transplant HvG declines with peak circulating GvH clone levels.

The CDR3 is 17 residues long. Unmatched junction bases numbered 12, after V lost 4 bases and J lost 5 bases. CDR1 PRHDT and CDR2 FYEKMQ come from the germline V gene (reference sequence). Turning to this clone: Its specificity is unknown.

Measured with immunoSEQ multiplex PCR; TCRdb has only the in-frame clones, and not every one. Among 57,000 or so clones listed, more than 75% were seen once. The sample was PBMCs, taken about 120 days after intestinal transplantation. The V call is TRBV13, the J call TRBJ2-7; 12 bases are a match to TRBD2. This sequence was found in a human patient who received an intestinal transplant, so some T cells may come from the graft donor. The CDR3 loop reads CASSSDPSGGDIDEQYF. CDR3 in DNA: TGTGCCAGCAGCTCCGACCCTAGCGGGGGGGACATAGACGAGCAGTACTTC. The variable domain in full, with the rest retrieved from reference TRBV13 and TRBJ2-7, is AAGVIQSPRHLIKEKRETATLKCYPIPRHDTVYWYQQGPGQDPQFLISFYEKMQSDKGSIPDRFSAQQFSDYHSELNMSSLELGDSALYFCASSSDPSGGDIDEQYFGPGTRLTVT.